Sequencing of this T cell receptor (beta chain) was carried out in a study of beta chain features in type 1 diabetes. Broader study findings: For patients and controls alike, PCR might favor shorter templates to the same degree. Moderate but significant shortening of TCRB CDR3s was recorded in all four CD4+ subsets from Type 1 diabetes patients. Cells with high TCR expression could be over-represented by cDNA sequencing.

Using CD45RO/CCR7/CD25/CD127/CD95/CD27, CD4+ naive, central memory, regulatory and stem cell-like memory cells were sorted. This clone was found a few times. The target antigen is unknown. As every portion of the isolated RNA was reverse transcribed, the sequencing read expressed TCRB transcripts. This table comes from immunoSEQ multiplex PCR, and its TCRdb copy is limited to in-frame clones, with some not included. The profile shows hundreds of thousands of clones, roughly 13% of them singletons. This clonotype originated in a woman in her thirties or forties in good health. Sequenced: naive CD4+ T cells from blood.

CDR3 sequence: CASSQDRLSPGEQPQHF. The CDR3 DNA is TGCGCCAGCAGCCAAGATCGATTATCCCCGGGGGAACAGCCCCAGCATTTT. The J gene is TRBJ1-5, the V gene TRBV4-3, with D tentatively TRBD1 (5 bases). V gave up 0 bases and J gave up 7 bases, with 19 bases separating them. CDR3 length: 17 residues. Germline lookup yields CDR1 LGHNA and CDR2 YSLEER.